This T cell receptor (beta chain) derives from a study of cytomegalovirus exposure and HLA in healthy donors. Findings and limits, study-wide: As immune exposure information, only CMV serostatus was available.

The PCR employed 60 Vbeta primers together with 13 Jbeta primers. Only in-frame clones appear in the TCRdb table, and some are missing; sequencing was by immunoSEQ multiplex PCR. Altogether about 160,000 clones are present, more than 80% being singletons, with the ten largest covering around 7.7%. V shed 4 bases and J shed 6 bases, with 10 bases lying between them. This CDR3 has 12 residues. The V gene's germline CDR1 is SGHVS and CDR2 FQNEAQ. Worth noting for this clone: Its antigen is not identified.

The TCR originated in a woman in her twenties or thirties in good health and CMV-seropositive. The genes are TRBV7-8 and TRBJ2-7, with D unresolved. Sequenced material: PBMCs. In DNA form, the CDR3 reads TGTGCCAGCAGCTCCCGGGTGGCCGAGCAGTACTTC. Residues: CASSSRVAEQYF.